The 4 T cell receptor beta chains below come from one sample, sequenced in a study of shared clonotypes between healthy human individuals. Method: immunoSEQ multiplex PCR; TCRdb's copy keeps in-frame clones and lacks some. The sample carries about 1.1 million clones, around 82% recorded once. Sequencing used memory CD4+ T cells from PBMCs. This sample's subset: CD45RA-negative fraction. These receptors all stem from a young man in good health. Some clones in this sample may be carry-over from other donors' samples.

The gene calls are TRBV30 and TRBJ2-3, with D perhaps matching TRBD2 (5 bases). The germline gives CDR1 GTSNPN, CDR2 SVGIG (reference sequence). Trimming pared 1 base from V and 6 bases from J, leaving 11 bases between. This CDR3 is 13 amino acids long. CDR3 nucleotides: TGTGCCTGGAGTGCGTTGGCGGGTGATACGCAGTATTTT. Translated: CAWSALAGDTQYF.

The rearrangement links TRBV6-6 to TRBJ1-1; D not resolved. This CDR3 is 12 amino acids long. Between the trimmed V and J ends, which lost 8 bases and 5 bases, there was a span of 12 bases. Germline V gives CDR1 MNHNY, CDR2 SVGAGI (reference sequence). The CDR3 nucleotides read TGTGCCAGCGGGCATGGGGAGACTGAAGCTTTCTTT. Translated: CASGHGETEAFF.

The gene calls are TRBV27 and TRBJ2-2; 11 bases line up with TRBD2. Trimming took 6 bases from V and 5 from J; bases not matched to a gene: 17. Germline V gives CDR1 MNHEY, CDR2 SMNVEV (reference sequence). The CDR3 spans 19 residues. CDR3 amino acids: CASRGTSGYHQTRTGELFF. DNA for the CDR3: TGTGCCAGCAGAGGGACTAGCGGCTACCACCAAACAAGGACCGGGGAGCTGTTTTTT.

The chain uses TRBV9 and TRBJ2-7, with 9 positions matching TRBD1. Germline CDR1 reads SGDLS; CDR2 reads YYNGEE. The CDR3 length is 15 residues. J was trimmed by 6 bases and V by 3 bases; bases with no gene match: 10. The DNA for the CDR3 is TGTGCCAGCAGCGGGCCGGGACAGGGCCTCCGCGAGCAGTACTTC. Its protein product is CASSGPGQGLREQYF.